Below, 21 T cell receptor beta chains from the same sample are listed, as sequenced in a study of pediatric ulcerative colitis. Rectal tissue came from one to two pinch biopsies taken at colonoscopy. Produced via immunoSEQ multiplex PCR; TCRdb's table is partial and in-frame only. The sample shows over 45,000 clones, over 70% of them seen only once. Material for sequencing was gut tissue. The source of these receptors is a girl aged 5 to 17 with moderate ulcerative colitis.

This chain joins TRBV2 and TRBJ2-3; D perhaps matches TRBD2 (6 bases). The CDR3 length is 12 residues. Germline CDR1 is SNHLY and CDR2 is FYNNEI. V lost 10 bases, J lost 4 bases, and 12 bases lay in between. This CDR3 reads CATGGVPDTQYF. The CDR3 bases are TGTGCCACCGGCGGGGTTCCAGATACGCAGTATTTT. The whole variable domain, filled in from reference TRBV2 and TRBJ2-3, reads EPEVTQTPSHQVTQMGQEVILRCVPISNHLYFYWYRQILGQKVEFLVSFYNNEISEKSEIFDDQFSVERPDGSNFTLKIRSTKLEDSAMYFCATGGVPDTQYFGPGTRLTVL.

The CDR3: CSVSEWGETQYF. The CDR3 DNA follows: TGCAGCGTCTCCGAGTGGGGGGAGACCCAGTACTTC. V usage is TRBV29-1 and J usage is TRBJ2-5; either TRBD1 or TRBD2 may fit D (5 bases each). The CDR3 sequence is 12 residues long. V was clipped by 6 bases and J by 5 bases, with 13 bases between them. From germline, CDR1 is SQVTM and CDR2 ANQGSEA. Together with reference TRBV29-1 and TRBJ2-5, the CDR3 gives the full variable domain: SAVISQKPSRDICQRGTSLTIQCQVDSQVTMMFWYRQQPGQSLTLIATANQGSEATYESGFVIDKFPISRPNLTFSTLTVSNMSPEDSSIYLCSVSEWGETQYFGPGTRLLVL.

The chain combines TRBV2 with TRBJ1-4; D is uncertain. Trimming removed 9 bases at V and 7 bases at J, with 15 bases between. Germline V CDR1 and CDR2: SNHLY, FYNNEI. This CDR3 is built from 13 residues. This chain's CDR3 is CASAREKSEKLFF. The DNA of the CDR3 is TGTGCCAGTGCCCGGGAGAAAAGTGAAAAACTGTTTTTT.

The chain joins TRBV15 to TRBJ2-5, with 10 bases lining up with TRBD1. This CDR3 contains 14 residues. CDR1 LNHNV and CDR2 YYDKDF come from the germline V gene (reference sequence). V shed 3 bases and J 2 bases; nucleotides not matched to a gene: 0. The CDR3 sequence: CATSRDRGQETQYF. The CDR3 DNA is TGTGCCACCAGCAGGGACAGGGGGCAAGAGACCCAGTACTTC.

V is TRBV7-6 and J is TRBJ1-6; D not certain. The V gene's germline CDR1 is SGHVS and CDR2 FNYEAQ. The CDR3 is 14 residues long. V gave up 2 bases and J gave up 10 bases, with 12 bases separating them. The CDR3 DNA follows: TGTGCCAGCAGCTTATTAGGACCGGGATCACCCCTCCACTTT. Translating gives CASSLLGPGSPLHF.

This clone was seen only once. Here the CDR3 reads CASSLGRQGPNTGELFF. The CDR3 DNA reads TGTGCCAGCAGCTTAGGGCGGCAGGGACCGAACACCGGGGAGCTGTTTTTT. This sequence joins TRBV11-2 and TRBJ2-2; possibly TRBD1 or TRBD2 for D (5 bases each). Germline V lookup: CDR1 SGHAT, CDR2 FQNNGV. This CDR3 has 17 residues. Trimming pared 1 base from V and 0 bases from J, leaving 12 bases between.

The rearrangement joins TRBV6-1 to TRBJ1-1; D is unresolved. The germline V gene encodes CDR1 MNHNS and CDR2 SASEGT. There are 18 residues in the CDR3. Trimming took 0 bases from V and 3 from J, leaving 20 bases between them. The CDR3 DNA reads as TGTGCCAGCAGTGAAGCGCGGATGACACTCCTAAGGGACACTGAAGCTTTCTTT. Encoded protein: CASSEARMTLLRDTEAFF.

Here the CDR3 DNA reads TGCGCCAGCAGCCAAGTTACGGGGGCAAGTGAAAAACTGTTTTTT. Residues: CASSQVTGASEKLFF. V usage is TRBV4-1 and J usage is TRBJ1-4; D perhaps matches TRBD1 (6 bases). The ends were cut back, 1 base at V and 7 bases at J, with 13 bases in the middle. In germline, CDR1 is MGHRA, CDR2 YSYEKL. The length of the CDR3 is 15 residues.

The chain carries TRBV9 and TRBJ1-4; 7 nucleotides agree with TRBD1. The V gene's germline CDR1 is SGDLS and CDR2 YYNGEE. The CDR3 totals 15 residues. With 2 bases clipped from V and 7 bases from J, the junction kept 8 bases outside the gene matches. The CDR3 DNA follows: TGTGCCAGCAGCGTGGCGGCGGCAGGGGGTGAAAAACTGTTTTTT. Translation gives CASSVAAAGGEKLFF.

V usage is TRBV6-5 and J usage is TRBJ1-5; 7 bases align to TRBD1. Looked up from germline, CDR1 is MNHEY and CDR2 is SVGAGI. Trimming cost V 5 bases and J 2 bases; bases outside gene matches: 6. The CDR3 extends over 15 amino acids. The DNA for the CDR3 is TGTGCCAGCAGTGTAGACAGGGAGGGCAATCAGCCCCAGCATTTT. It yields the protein CASSVDREGNQPQHF.

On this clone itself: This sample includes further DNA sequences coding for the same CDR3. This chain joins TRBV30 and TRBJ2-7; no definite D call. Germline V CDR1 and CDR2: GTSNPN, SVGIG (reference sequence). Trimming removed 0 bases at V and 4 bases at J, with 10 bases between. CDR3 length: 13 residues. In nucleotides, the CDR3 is TGTGCCTGGAGTGTCTCTGGGAATTACGAGCAGTACTTC. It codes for CAWSVSGNYEQYF.

In DNA form, the CDR3 reads TGTGCCAGCAGCACAGGGGATCAGCCCCAGCATTTT. It translates to CASSTGDQPQHF. This chain links TRBV7-9 with TRBJ1-5, with 7 bases lining up with TRBD1. The CDR3 has 12 amino acids. V lost 5 bases and J lost 5; bases outside the gene matches: 0. Germline values: CDR1 SEHNR, CDR2 FQNEAQ (reference sequence). The whole variable domain, remainder taken from reference TRBV7-9 and TRBJ1-5, is DTGVSQNPRHKITKRGQNVTFRCDPISEHNRLYWYRQTLGQGPEFLTYFQNEAQLEKSRLLSDRFSAERPKGSFSTLEIQRTEQGDSAMYLCASSTGDQPQHFGDGTRLSIL.

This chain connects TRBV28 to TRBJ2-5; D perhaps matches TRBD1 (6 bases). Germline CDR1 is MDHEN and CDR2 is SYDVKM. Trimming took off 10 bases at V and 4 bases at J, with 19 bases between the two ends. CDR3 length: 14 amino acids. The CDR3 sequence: CATKGPTGIETQYF. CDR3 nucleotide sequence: TGTGCCACCAAAGGTCCCACAGGGATAGAGACCCAGTACTTC.

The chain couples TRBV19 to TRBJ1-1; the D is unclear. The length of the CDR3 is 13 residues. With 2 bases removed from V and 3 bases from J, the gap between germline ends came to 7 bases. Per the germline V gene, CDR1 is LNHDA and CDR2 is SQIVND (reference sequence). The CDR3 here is CASSITADTEAFF. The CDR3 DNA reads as TGTGCCAGTAGTATAACTGCAGACACTGAAGCTTTCTTT.

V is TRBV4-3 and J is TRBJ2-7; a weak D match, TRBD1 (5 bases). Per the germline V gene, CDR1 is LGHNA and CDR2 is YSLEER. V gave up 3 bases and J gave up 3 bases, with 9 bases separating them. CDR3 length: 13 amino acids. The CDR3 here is CASSQGLDYEQYF. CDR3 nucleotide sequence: TGCGCCAGCAGCCAGGGGCTTGACTACGAGCAGTACTTC.

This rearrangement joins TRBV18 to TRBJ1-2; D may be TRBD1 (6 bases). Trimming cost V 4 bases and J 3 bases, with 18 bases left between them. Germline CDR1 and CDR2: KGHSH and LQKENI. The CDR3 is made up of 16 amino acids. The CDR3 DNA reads TGTGCCAGCTCACAAGTCGGTAACAGGGCTGACTATGGCTACACCTTC. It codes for CASSQVGNRADYGYTF.

The DNA of the CDR3 is TGTGCCAGCAGTTTAACGGATAGCACAGATACGCAGTATTTT. Its protein is CASSLTDSTDTQYF. V is TRBV28 and J is TRBJ2-3; no reliable D call. The V gene's germline CDR1 is MDHEN and CDR2 SYDVKM. This CDR3 has 14 amino acids. The V end was cut by 2 bases, the J end by 0 bases, with 6 bases between.

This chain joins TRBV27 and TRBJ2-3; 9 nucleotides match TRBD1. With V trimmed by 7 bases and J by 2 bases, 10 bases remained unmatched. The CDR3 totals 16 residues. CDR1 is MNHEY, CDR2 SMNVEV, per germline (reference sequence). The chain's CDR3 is CASKFIRDRATDTQYF. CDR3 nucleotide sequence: TGTGCCAGCAAATTTATCCGGGACAGGGCCACAGATACGCAGTATTTT.

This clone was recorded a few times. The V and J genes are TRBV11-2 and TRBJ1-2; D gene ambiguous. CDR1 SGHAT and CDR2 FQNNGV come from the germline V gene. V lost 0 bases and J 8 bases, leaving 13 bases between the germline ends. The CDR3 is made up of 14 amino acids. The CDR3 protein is CASSLDRVGGGYTF. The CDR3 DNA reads TGTGCCAGCAGCTTAGATAGGGTCGGCGGGGGCTACACCTTC.

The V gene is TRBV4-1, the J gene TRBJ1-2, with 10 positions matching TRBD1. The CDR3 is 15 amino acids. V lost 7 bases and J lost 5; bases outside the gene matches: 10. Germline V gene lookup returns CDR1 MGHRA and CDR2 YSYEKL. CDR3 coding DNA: TGCGCCAGCACCGCCTTGACAGGGGGCCTGTATGGCTACACCTTC. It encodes CASTALTGGLYGYTF.

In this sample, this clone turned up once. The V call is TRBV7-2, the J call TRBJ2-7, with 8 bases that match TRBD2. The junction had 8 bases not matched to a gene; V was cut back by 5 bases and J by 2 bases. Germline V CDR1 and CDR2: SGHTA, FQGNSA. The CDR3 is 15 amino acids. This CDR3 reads CASSLDSGGAYEQYF. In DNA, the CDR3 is TGTGCCAGCAGCCTAGACTCGGGGGGGGCCTACGAGCAGTACTTC.